This T cell receptor beta chain is drawn from a study of tumor-infiltrating lymphocytes in glioblastoma multiforme. Overall study results and limits: TCR plus mutation findings rest on a single glioblastoma patient. Functional subtype sorting of these T cells was not performed.

The CDR3 extends over 11 amino acids. Multiple V-beta primers and a C-beta primer amplified TCRB from RNA. TCRB cDNA was made from 0.5 to 0.65 ug total RNA. No unique molecular identifiers were described for these TCRB libraries. TCRdb passed the multiplex PCR reads through MiXCR, listing each CDR3 protein once. The sample holds over 10,000 distinct CDR3 sequences, approximately 72% seen once. This clonotype was detected only a few times. Its cognate antigen is unknown. A much larger clone is a single base away; this may be a read error. The chain uses TRBV21-1 and TRBJ1-1; the table's D call, TRBD1, has no DNA check behind it. TRBV21-1 is tagged as a pseudogene. Sequenced input: brain tumor tissue. This sequence was found in a male donor with glioblastoma. The chain's CDR3 is CAGTRGYEAFF. For the CDR3, the DNA is TGTGCCGGCACCAGGGGGTATGAAGCTTTCTTT.